The following is a T cell receptor beta chain sequence with its context. This clonotype was counted a single time. No cognate antigen has been identified for it. Per-nucleotide qualities are absent, and no much larger clonotype sits a single base away. The data were produced on an Illumina NovaSeq 6000. TCRalpha and TCRbeta cDNA libraries were built by 5'RACE with constant-segment primers, adding sample barcodes and unique molecular identifiers. Trizol reagent was used to extract RNA from every sample. Amplification of the libraries took two PCR steps, and the second step added a second sample barcode plus Illumina TruSeq adapters. The libraries were sequenced on an Illumina NovaSeq using 2 x 150 bp paired-end reads. In the authors' own workflow: Reads were demultiplexed and collapsed into UMI-guided consensus sequences with migec v1.2.7. With mixcr v2.1.11, UMI consensuses were aligned to TRA and TRB V and J templates and assembled into clonotypes. Expanded or contracted clonotypes were those called significant by both edgeR and NoisET, with noise models trained on biological replicates. For edgeR calls, the thresholds were a false discovery rate-adjusted p below 0.01 and a log2 fold-change of 1. As an exploratory analysis of dynamics, max-normalized trajectories of the 1000 most abundant clonotypes were examined with PCA combined with hierarchical clustering. Each responding clone was given a CD4 or CD8 phenotype based on the CD4+ and CD8+ repertoires, which had been sequenced separately. TCRdb ran its own pipeline on the public reads, namely fastp trimming at Q25 and MiXCR clone calling, and kept in-frame beta chains. CDR3 protein sequences are deduplicated, and each keeps its most common genes and DNA. TCRdb, not the original authors, processed these V and J calls. Here the sample has approximately 150,000 distinct CDR3 sequences; under 25% occur a single time. Together, the top ten hold approximately 2.3% of the sample.

The CDR3 numbers 15 residues from cysteine through phenylalanine. Of the read, only the CDR3 DNA is kept; its 45 bases are in frame from base 1. Trimming costs V 6 bases and J 0 bases, and their ends lie 15 bases apart. PBMCs were isolated by Ficoll-Paque density gradient centrifugation. This entry is derived from a study of T-cell memory formation after mild COVID-19 (dated by TCRdb to the early 2020s). Notes on the research overall: Most TCR sequence clusters were specific to one of the two donors. In two donors, T-cell clones that expanded and contracted after mild COVID-19 were tracked by sequencing TCRalpha and TCRbeta repertoires over time. The cohort comprised two young, previously healthy adult volunteers, one female and one male. General findings and caveats noted by the study authors: Contracting CD4+ clones were found mainly in CM and EM memory subsets, while CD8+ clones were enriched in EMRA. Some responding clones were found in pre-infection memory, which suggests that pre-existing cross-reactive memory T cells took part in the SARS-CoV-2 response. SARS-CoV-2 specificity of the second-wave clones peaking on day 37 was not confirmed. The study covered only a couple of mild cases, and larger cohorts including severe cases with pre-infection samples were considered necessary. Clones contracting from day 15 to 85 had balanced CD4/CD8 phenotypes, while a second wave expanding from day 15 to 37 was biased towards CD4+.

The sequence was obtained from an adult woman who had mild COVID-19 (a few samples of this study predate the infection). The sample titles of this study are shuffled in the database, so cell type and time point are left out; the donor was told from shared clones. The chain employs TRBV12-3 or TRBV12-4 and TRBJ2-7; the D region may be TRBD1 or TRBD2, each matching 5 bases equally. Sequenced sample: PBMCs or a T cell subset sorted from them (not recorded which). The bases read TGTGCCAGCAGGGGGCGGGTCCAAAGCTCCTACGAGCAGTACTTC. The encoded protein is CASRGRVQSSYEQYF.